The clone carrying this T cell receptor (beta chain) was recorded at least ten times. The record originates from a study of tumor and adjacent non-tumor tissue in lung cancer. Study in general: Around 4.4 million productive TCRbeta reads were obtained per sample on average.

Germline CDR1 and CDR2: MNHNY and SVGAGI (reference sequence). The V gene lost 6 bases and the J gene lost 1 base, with 15 bases spanning the gap. CDR3 length: 15 residues. A modified ARM-PCR protocol with three rounds of nested PCR amplified TCRbeta. Using its own MiXCR run on the multiplex PCR reads, TCRdb lists one record per CDR3 protein. The sample yields roughly 81,000 distinct CDR3 sequences, approximately 68% seen once. RNA was extracted from bulk tissue without any cell sorting. Donors were chemotherapy-naive, newly diagnosed lung cancer surgical patients in China, August–late 2014. Source material: lung tumor tissue. The gene calls are TRBV6-6 and TRBJ1-1; the D gene is possibly TRBD1 (5 bases). This receptor was taken from a woman aged 70-85 years with non-small cell lung cancer. This CDR3 reads CASRSSKGRNTEAFF. As DNA, the CDR3 is TGTGCCAGCAGGTCTAGCAAGGGGCGGAACACTGAAGCTTTCTTT.